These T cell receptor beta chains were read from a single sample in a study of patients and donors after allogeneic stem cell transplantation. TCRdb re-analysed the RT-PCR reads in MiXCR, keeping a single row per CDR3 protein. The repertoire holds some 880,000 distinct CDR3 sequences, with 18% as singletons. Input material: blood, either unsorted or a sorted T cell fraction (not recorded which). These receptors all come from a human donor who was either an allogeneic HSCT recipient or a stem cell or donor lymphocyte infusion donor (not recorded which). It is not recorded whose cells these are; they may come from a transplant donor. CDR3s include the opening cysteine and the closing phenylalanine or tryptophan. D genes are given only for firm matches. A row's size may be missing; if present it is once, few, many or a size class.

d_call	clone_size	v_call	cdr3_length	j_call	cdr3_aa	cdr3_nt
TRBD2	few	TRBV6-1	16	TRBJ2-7	CASNPGLAKFSYEQYF	TGTGCCAGCAATCCGGGACTAGCGAAGTTTTCCTACGAGCAGTACTTC
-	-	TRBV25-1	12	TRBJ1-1	CAVGQGSTEAFF	TGTGCCGTTGGTCAGGGGTCCACTGAAGCTTTCTTT
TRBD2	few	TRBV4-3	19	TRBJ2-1	CASSQELAGGRSSYNEQFF	TGCGCCAGCAGCCAAGAACTAGCGGGGGGCCGGAGCTCCTACAATGAGCAGTTCTTC
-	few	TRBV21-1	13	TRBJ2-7	CASSTDLPYEQYF	TGTGCCAGCAGCACGGACCTCCCCTACGAGCAGTACTTC
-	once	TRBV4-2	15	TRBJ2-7	CASSQLASSSYEQYF	TGTGCCAGCAGCCAACTAGCTTCAAGCTCCTACGAGCAGTACTTC
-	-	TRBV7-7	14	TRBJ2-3	CASSSIGRADTQYF	TGTGCTAGCAGCTCGATAGGACGTGCAGATACGCAGTATTTT
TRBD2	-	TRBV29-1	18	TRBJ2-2	CSVVVGTSGKSNTGELFF	TGCAGCGTTGTGGTCGGGACTAGCGGGAAGTCGAACACCGGGGAGCTGTTTTTT
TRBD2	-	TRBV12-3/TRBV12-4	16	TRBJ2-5	CASSLLAGALGKTQYF	TGTGCCAGCAGTTTACTAGCGGGAGCTTTAGGGAAGACCCAGTACTTC
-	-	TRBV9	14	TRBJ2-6	CASSVVSGANVLTF	TGTGCCAGCAGCGTAGTGTCTGGGGCCAACGTCCTGACTTTC
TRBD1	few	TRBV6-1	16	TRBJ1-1	CASSPWTGGGSTEAFF	TGTGCCAGCAGCCCCTGGACAGGGGGCGGGAGCACTGAAGCTTTCTTT
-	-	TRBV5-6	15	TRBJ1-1	CASSLAGPRVTEAFF	TGTGCCAGCAGCTTGGCCGGGCCCAGAGTCACTGAAGCTTTCTTT
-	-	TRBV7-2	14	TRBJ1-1	CASSPGNTNTEAFF	TGTGCCAGCAGCCCGGGGAACACGAACACTGAAGCTTTCTTT
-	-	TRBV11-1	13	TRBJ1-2	CASSPDSWYGYTF	TGTGCCAGCAGCCCGGACAGCTGGTATGGCTACACCTTC
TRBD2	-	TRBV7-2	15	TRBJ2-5	CASSLWSTGGETQYF	TGTGCCAGCAGCTTATGGAGTACGGGGGGAGAGACCCAGTACTTC
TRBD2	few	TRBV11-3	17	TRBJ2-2	CASSFVAGVSNTGELFF	TGTGCCAGCAGCTTCGTAGCGGGAGTCTCGAACACCGGGGAGCTGTTTTTC
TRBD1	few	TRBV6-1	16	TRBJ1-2	CASSELGDRGRNGYTF	TGTGCCAGCAGTGAATTGGGGGACAGGGGGCGGAATGGCTACACCTTC
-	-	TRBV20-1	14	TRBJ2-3	CSAPGDPITDTQYF	TGCAGTGCCCCTGGAGACCCAATCACAGATACGCAGTATTTT
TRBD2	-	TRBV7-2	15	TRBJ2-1	CASSRASGGENEQFF	TGTGCCAGCAGCAGGGCTAGCGGGGGGGAGAATGAGCAGTTCTTC
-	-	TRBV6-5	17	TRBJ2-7	CASSYSSDRRGGYEQYF	TGTGCCAGCAGTTACTCCTCGGACAGAAGAGGGGGGTACGAGCAGTACTTC
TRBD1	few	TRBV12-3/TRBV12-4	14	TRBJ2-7	CASSFDRGYYEQYF	TGTGCCAGCAGTTTCGACAGGGGCTACTACGAGCAGTACTTC
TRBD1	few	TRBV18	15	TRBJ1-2	CASSPRQGGLYGYTF	TGTGCCAGCTCACCGCGACAGGGGGGCCTCTATGGCTACACCTTC
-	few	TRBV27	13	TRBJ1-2	CASSIQQGFGYTF	TGTGCCAGCAGTATCCAACAGGGTTTTGGCTACACCTTC
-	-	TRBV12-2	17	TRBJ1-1	CASRLAPTTQLRTEAFF	TGTGCAAGTCGCTTAGCTCCTACTACTCAACTAAGGACTGAAGCTTTCTTT
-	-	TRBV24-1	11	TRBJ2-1	CATKAHNEQFF	TGTGCCACCAAGGCCCACAATGAGCAGTTCTTC
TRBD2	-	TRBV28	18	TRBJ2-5	CASSLTAGTSGSGETQYF	TGTGCCAGCAGTCTAACTGCCGGGACTAGCGGGAGTGGCGAGACCCAGTACTTC
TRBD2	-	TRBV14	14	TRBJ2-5	CASSKGLALETQYF	TGTGCCAGCAGCAAAGGACTAGCTTTGGAGACCCAGTACTTC
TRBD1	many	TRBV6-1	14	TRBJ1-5	CASSRGQGDQPQHF	TGTGCCAGCAGTCGGGGACAGGGAGATCAGCCCCAGCATTTT
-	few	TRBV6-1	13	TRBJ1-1	CASSRHRNTEAFF	TGTGCCAGCAGCAGGCACCGGAACACTGAAGCTTTCTTT
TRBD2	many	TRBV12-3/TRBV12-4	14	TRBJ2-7	CASRSSGIPHEQYF	TGTGCCAGCAGGTCTAGCGGGATTCCCCACGAGCAGTACTTC
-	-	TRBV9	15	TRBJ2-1	CASSMADWPWNEQFF	TGTGCCAGCAGCATGGCAGACTGGCCGTGGAATGAGCAGTTCTTC
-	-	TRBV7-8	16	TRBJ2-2	CASSLAAGKNTGELFF	TGTGCCAGCAGCTTAGCAGCAGGGAAGAACACCGGGGAGCTGTTTTTT
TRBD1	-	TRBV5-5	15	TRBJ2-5	CASSSLTTGLETQYF	TGTGCCAGCAGCTCACTTACGACAGGGTTGGAGACCCAGTACTTC
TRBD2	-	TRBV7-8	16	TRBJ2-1	CASSLAGTSNPNEQFF	TGTGCCAGCAGCTTAGCCGGGACTAGCAATCCCAATGAGCAGTTCTTC
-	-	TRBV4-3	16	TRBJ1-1	CASSQDRGQRNTEAFF	TGCGCCAGCAGCCAAGATCGGGGACAACGGAACACTGAAGCTTTCTTT
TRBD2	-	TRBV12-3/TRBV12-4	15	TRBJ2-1	CASSLGLAGGPEQFF	TGTGCCAGCAGTTTGGGACTAGCGGGGGGGCCAGAGCAGTTCTTC
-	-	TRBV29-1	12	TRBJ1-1	CSVGAMKAEAFF	TGCAGCGTTGGTGCCATGAAGGCTGAAGCTTTCTTT
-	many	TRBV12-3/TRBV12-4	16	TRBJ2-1	CASRPRGQGVYNEQFF	TGTGCCAGCAGACCCCGCGGGCAGGGAGTTTACAATGAGCAGTTCTTC
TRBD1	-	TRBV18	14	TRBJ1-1	CASQARGQNTEAFF	TGTGCCAGCCAGGCCAGGGGGCAGAACACTGAAGCTTTCTTT
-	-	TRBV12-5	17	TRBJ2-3	CASGLVRRYKDTDTQYF	TGTGCTAGTGGTTTGGTACGAAGGTATAAAGACACAGATACGCAGTATTTT
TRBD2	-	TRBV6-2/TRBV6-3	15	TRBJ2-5	CASSYSGREGETQYF	TGTGCCAGCAGTTACAGCGGGAGGGAGGGAGAGACCCAGTACTTC
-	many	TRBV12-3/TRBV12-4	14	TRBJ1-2	CASNLPGGNYGYTF	TGTGCCAGCAATCTACCCGGGGGAAACTATGGCTACACCTTC
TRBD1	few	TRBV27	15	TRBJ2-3	CASSFRGRFTDTQYF	TGTGCCAGCAGTTTCAGGGGGCGCTTCACAGATACGCAGTATTTT
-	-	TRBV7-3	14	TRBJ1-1	CASSPGGGQTEAFF	TGTGCCAGCAGCCCCGGTGGGGGTCAGACTGAAGCTTTCTTT
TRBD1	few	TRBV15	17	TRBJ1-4	CATSRDYKGALNEKLFF	TGTGCCACCAGCAGAGATTATAAGGGGGCCCTAAATGAAAAACTGTTTTTT
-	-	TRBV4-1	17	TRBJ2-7	CASSQDRSEETTYEQYF	TGCGCCAGCAGCCAAGATAGGAGCGAGGAAACGACCTACGAGCAGTACTTC
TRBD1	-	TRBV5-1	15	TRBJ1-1	CASSLVSGGNTEAFF	TGCGCCAGCAGCTTGGTTTCAGGGGGCAACACTGAAGCTTTCTTT
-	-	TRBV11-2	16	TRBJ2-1	CASSSYRGREYNEQFF	TGTGCCAGCAGCTCCTATAGGGGGAGGGAGTACAATGAGCAGTTCTTC
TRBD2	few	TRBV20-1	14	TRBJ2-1	CSAWGSGGVGEQFF	TGCAGTGCTTGGGGTAGCGGGGGGGTAGGGGAGCAGTTCTTC
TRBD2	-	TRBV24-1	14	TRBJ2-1	CATSASGGYNEQFF	TGTGCCACCAGTGCTAGCGGGGGTTACAATGAGCAGTTCTTC
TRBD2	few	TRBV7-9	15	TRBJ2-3	CASRHSGGASDTQYF	TGTGCCAGCAGACATAGCGGGGGGGCCTCAGATACGCAGTATTTT
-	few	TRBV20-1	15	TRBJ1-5	CSAREDEGGNQPQHF	TGCAGTGCTAGAGAAGATGAGGGTGGCAATCAGCCCCAGCATTTT